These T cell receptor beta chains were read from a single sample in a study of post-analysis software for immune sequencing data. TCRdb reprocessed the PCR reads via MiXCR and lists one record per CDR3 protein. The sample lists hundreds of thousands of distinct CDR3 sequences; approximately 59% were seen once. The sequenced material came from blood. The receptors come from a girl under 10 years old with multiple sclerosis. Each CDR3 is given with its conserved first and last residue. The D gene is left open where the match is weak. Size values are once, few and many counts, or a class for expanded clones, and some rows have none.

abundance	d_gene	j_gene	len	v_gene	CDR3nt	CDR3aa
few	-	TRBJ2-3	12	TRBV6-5	TGTGCCACCACAGGCACCACAGATACGCAGTATTTT	CATTGTTDTQYF
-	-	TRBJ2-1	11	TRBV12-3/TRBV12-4	TGTGCCAGCAGTGGTAGCGGTGAGCAGTTCTTC	CASSGSGEQFF
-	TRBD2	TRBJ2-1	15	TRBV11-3	TGTGCCAGCAGCCGAGGGACTAGCGGGGGGTATGAGCAGTTCTTC	CASSRGTSGGYEQFF
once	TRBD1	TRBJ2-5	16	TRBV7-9	TGTGCCAGCAGGTCCCTTGAACAGGGGGCACAAGAGACCCAGTACTTC	CASRSLEQGAQETQYF
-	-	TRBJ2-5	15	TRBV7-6	TGTGCCAGCAGCTTAGGTACAGGGCCCACACCGACCCAGTACTTC	CASSLGTGPTPTQYF
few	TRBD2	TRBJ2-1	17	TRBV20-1	TGCAGTGCTCTGCCACCACCGACTAGCGGGGGAGGCTATGAGCAGTTCTTC	CSALPPPTSGGGYEQFF
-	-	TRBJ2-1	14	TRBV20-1	TGCAGTGCTAGGTCCCAAAATTTTTACAATGAGCAGTTCTTC	CSARSQNFYNEQFF
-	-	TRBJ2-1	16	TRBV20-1	TGCAGTGCCAGAGTAACGGGGGCGAGCTCCTACAATGAGCAGTTCTTC	CSARVTGASSYNEQFF
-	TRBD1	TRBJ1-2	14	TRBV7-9	TGTGCCAGCTCCCCGACAGGGGTTAACTATGGCTACACCTTC	CASSPTGVNYGYTF
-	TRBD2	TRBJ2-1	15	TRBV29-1	TGCAGCGTTGATGGGAAGACGGACGGGAGGGATGAGCAGTTCTTC	CSVDGKTDGRDEQFF
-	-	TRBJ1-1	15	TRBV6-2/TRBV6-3	TGTGCCAGCAGTTACGGGTACTTACTGAACACTGAAGCTTTCTTT	CASSYGYLLNTEAFF
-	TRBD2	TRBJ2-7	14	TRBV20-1	TGCAGTGCTGAGCTAGCGGCCTCCCGCGGCGAGCAGTACTTC	CSAELAASRGEQYF
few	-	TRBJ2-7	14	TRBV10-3	TGTGCCATCAGTGACCCCGCGAGGGCCTACGAGCAGTACTTC	CAISDPARAYEQYF
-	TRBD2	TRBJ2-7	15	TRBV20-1	TGCAGTGCGGGACTAGCGGGAGTGAGCTCCTACGAGCAGTACTTC	CSAGLAGVSSYEQYF
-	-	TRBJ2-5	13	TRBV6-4	TGTGCCAGCAGTTTTGACGGGCCTGAGGAGCAGTACTTC	CASSFDGPEEQYF
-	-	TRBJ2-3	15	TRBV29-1	TGCAGCGTTCCTGAGGGCGGGCTTTCAACAGATACGCAGTATTTT	CSVPEGGLSTDTQYF
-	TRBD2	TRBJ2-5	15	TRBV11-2	TGTGCCAGCAGCTCAACCGTAGCGGGCCAAGAGACCCAGTACTTC	CASSSTVAGQETQYF
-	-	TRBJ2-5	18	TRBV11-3	TGTGTCAGCAGCTTAGAAGATTTATTCGGTCGGACAAAAGAGACCCAGTACTTC	CVSSLEDLFGRTKETQYF
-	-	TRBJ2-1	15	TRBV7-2	TGTGCCAGCAGCCCCTGGACTAGGGGGCACAATGAGCAGTTCTTC	CASSPWTRGHNEQFF
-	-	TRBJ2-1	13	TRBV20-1	TGCAGTGCTAGGAATGCGGAACGCAATGAGCAGTTCTTC	CSARNAERNEQFF
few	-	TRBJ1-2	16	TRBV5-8	TGTGCCAGCAGCTTGATGCCCGTCAGGGCTAACTATGGCTACACCTTC	CASSLMPVRANYGYTF
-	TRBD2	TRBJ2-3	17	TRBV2	TGTGCCAGCAGCGATATTAGACTAGCGGGGAGCACAGATACGCAGTATTTT	CASSDIRLAGSTDTQYF
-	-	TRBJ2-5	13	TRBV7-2	TGTGCCAGCAGCCCGCCTAGCGAGGAGACCCAGTACTTC	CASSPPSEETQYF
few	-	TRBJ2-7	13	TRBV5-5	TGTGCCAGCAGCGACGATTACTCCTACGAGCAGTACTTC	CASSDDYSYEQYF
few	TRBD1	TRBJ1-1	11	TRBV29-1	TGCAGCGAATTCACAGGGGCCCAAGCTTTCTTT	CSEFTGAQAFF
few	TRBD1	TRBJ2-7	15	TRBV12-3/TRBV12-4	TGTGCCAGCAGTTTAACCGGTCAGGGGGCGGACGAGCAGTACTTC	CASSLTGQGADEQYF
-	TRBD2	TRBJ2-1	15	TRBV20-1	TGCAGTGCGAAAAGCGGGGAAAGCTCCTACAATGAGCAGTTCTTC	CSAKSGESSYNEQFF
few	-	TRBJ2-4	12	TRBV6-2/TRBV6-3	TGTGCCAGCAGTTTTTCGAGGAACATTCAGTACTTC	CASSFSRNIQYF
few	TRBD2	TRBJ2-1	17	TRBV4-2	TGTGCCAGCAGCCAAGGATCCGGAGCGGGGGCTTACAATGAGCAGTTCTTC	CASSQGSGAGAYNEQFF
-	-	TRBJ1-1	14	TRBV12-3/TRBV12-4	TGTGCCAGCAGCCCGATTGGTGGGAGGGCTGAAGCTTTCTTT	CASSPIGGRAEAFF
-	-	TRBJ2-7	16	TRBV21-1	TGTGCCAGCAGCAAAGATGTCTGGGGGACCAACTACGAGCAGTACTTC	CASSKDVWGTNYEQYF
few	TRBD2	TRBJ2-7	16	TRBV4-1	TGCGCCAGCAGCGTCCAGACTAGCGGAGCTTCCTACGAGCAGTACTTC	CASSVQTSGASYEQYF
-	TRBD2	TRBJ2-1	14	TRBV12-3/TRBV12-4	TGTGCCAGCAAACTAGCGGGAGAAGTAAATGAGCAGTTCTTC	CASKLAGEVNEQFF
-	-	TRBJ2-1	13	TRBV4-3	TGCGCCAGCAGCCAAGATTCGGGCAATGAGCAGTTCTTC	CASSQDSGNEQFF
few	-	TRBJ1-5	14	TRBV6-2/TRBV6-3	TGTGCCAGAAATAGCAGGGATAGCAATCAGCCCCAGCATTTT	CARNSRDSNQPQHF
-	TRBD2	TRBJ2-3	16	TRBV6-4	TGTGCCAGCAGTGACCTTGGACTAGCGGGCACAGATACGCAGTATTTT	CASSDLGLAGTDTQYF
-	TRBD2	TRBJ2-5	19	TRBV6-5	TGTGCCAGCAGTTACCGCGGAGCGACTAGCGGGAGGGCACGGGAGACCCAGTACTTC	CASSYRGATSGRARETQYF
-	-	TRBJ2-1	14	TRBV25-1	TGTGCCAGCAGTGAATATCGGCTGCACAATGAGCAGTTCTTC	CASSEYRLHNEQFF
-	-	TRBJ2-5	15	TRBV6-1	TGTGCCAGCAGTGAAAGATATCAGGGCCAAGAGACCCAGTACTTC	CASSERYQGQETQYF
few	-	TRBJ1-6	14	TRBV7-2	TGTGCCAGCAGCCCCTACAGCGGGGGTTCACCCCTCCACTTT	CASSPYSGGSPLHF
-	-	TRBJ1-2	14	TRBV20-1	TGCAGTGCTAGGGGGGACCAACCTAACTATGGCTACACCTTC	CSARGDQPNYGYTF